What follows are 14 T cell receptor beta chains derived from one specimen sequenced in a study of tumor-infiltrating lymphocytes in oesophageal squamous cell carcinoma. Each CDR3 protein gets one entry after TCRdb re-called the PCR reads with MiXCR. The table lists under 15,000 distinct CDR3 sequences, roughly 50% of them singletons. Specimen: esophageal tumor tissue. These receptors were collected from a female donor with esophageal squamous cell carcinoma.

This clonotype occurred once. The chain couples TRBV7-6 to TRBJ2-7; D unresolved. Germline V lookup: CDR1 SGHVS, CDR2 FNYEAQ. The V and J ends lost 6 bases and 5 bases respectively, with 20 bases between them. The CDR3 runs to 15 residues. For the CDR3, the DNA is TGTGCCAGCAGTTTAACGGTCCAGGTAAACCACGAGCAGTACTTC. This gives the protein CASSLTVQVNHEQYF. The full variable domain, rest sourced from reference TRBV7-6 and TRBJ2-7, is GAGVSQSPRYKVTKRGQDVALRCDPISGHVSLYWYRQALGQGPEFLTYFNYEAQQDKSGLPNDRFSAERPEGSISTLTIQRTEQRDSAMYRCASSLTVQVNHEQYFGPGTRLTVT.

Only a few counts were recorded for this clonotype. The chain couples TRBV24-1 to TRBJ2-6; D call uncertain. CDR3 length: 15 residues. Germline CDR1 and CDR2: KGHDR and SFDVKD. V dropped 1 base and J dropped 1 base, with 4 bases sitting between them. The CDR3 is CATSDFRSGANVLTF. In nucleotides, the CDR3 is TGTGCCACCAGTGATTTCCGATCTGGGGCCAACGTCCTGACTTTC.

This clonotype occurred a few times. The V gene is TRBV7-8, the J gene TRBJ2-5; D not certain. The CDR3 has 11 residues. Trimming pared 5 bases from V and 3 bases from J, leaving 4 bases between. Germline V gene sequence: CDR1 SGHVS, CDR2 FQNEAQ. The CDR3 DNA is TGTGCCAGCAGCCGGGAAGAGACCCAGTACTTC. Translation: CASSREETQYF.

This chain links TRBV11-1 with TRBJ1-2; no definite D call. The CDR3 extends over 12 amino acids. V gave up 1 base and J gave up 4 bases, with 4 bases separating them. CDR1 and CDR2 from the germline V gene are SGHAT and FQDESV (reference sequence). CDR3 residues: CASSLGGYGYTF. The CDR3 nucleotides read TGTGCCAGCAGCTTAGGCGGCTATGGCTACACCTTC.

The chain links TRBV7-2 to TRBJ2-3; TRBD2 agrees at 14 bases. Germline V gene lookup returns CDR1 SGHTA and CDR2 FQGNSA. The CDR3 has 16 amino acids. V dropped 3 bases and J dropped 6; count of bases not matched to a gene: 5. In nucleotides, the CDR3 is TGTGCCAGCAGCTTGACTAGCGGGGGGGCGGCGGATACGCAGTATTTT. Protein: CASSLTSGGAADTQYF.

This clonotype turned up a few times. The chain has TRBV19 and TRBJ1-1, with D possibly being TRBD1 (5 bases). This CDR3 comprises 14 residues. Looked up from germline, CDR1 is LNHDA and CDR2 is SQIVND (reference sequence). Trimming left V 5 bases short and J 6 bases short, with 16 bases between. In DNA, the CDR3 is TGTGCCAGTAGTGTCCAGGGCGCCGGGGCTGAAGCTTTCTTT. Its protein is CASSVQGAGAEAFF.

This clonotype was counted between two and nine times. In nucleotides, the CDR3 is TGTGCCAGCTCATGGCCACCGTGGAACACTGAAGCTTTCTTT. This sequence encodes CASSWPPWNTEAFF. This chain connects TRBV18 to TRBJ1-1; D not resolved. The CDR3 runs 14 residues. Germline CDR1 and CDR2: KGHSH and LQKENI. Trimming left V 5 bases short and J 1 base short, with 11 bases between. The full variable domain, with the rest looked up from reference TRBV18 and TRBJ1-1, is NAGVMQNPRHLVRRRGQEARLRCSPMKGHSHVYWYRQLPEEGLKFMVYLQKENIIDESGMPKERFSAEFPKEGPSILRIQQVVRGDSAAYFCASSWPPWNTEAFFGQGTRLTVV.

This clonotype has only a few counts. V is TRBV10-2 and J is TRBJ2-3; 7 bases align to TRBD2. V shed 2 bases and J 1 base; nucleotides not matched to a gene: 0. CDR1 and CDR2 from the germline V gene are WSHSY and SAAADI. CDR3 size: 14 residues. In DNA form, the CDR3 reads TGCGCCAGCAGTGAGGCGGGAGGCACAGATACGCAGTATTTT. This sequence encodes CASSEAGGTDTQYF.

This clonotype was observed once. The gene calls are TRBV24-1 and TRBJ2-1; D not certain. The CDR3 is 11 amino acids. The V end was cut by 4 bases, the J end by 10 bases, with 7 bases between. Per germline, CDR1 KGHDR and CDR2 SFDVKD. CDR3 nucleotide sequence: TGTGCCACCAGTGAGGGTAGCGAGCAGTTCTTC. The encoded protein is CATSEGSEQFF.

The table lists this clonotype with a few counts. The CDR3 nucleotides read TGTGCCAGCAGCCCAATAGCGGGAAAGGGAGTTGAGCAGTTCTTC. Amino acid sequence: CASSPIAGKGVEQFF. This sequence joins TRBV7-2 and TRBJ2-1; 8 bases are shared with TRBD2. The germline gives CDR1 SGHTA, CDR2 FQGNSA. Trimming cost V 5 bases and J 9 bases; bases outside gene matches: 12. The CDR3 covers 15 residues. Variable domain in full (rest from reference TRBV7-2 and TRBJ2-1): GAGVSQSPSNKVTEKGKDVELRCDPISGHTALYWYRQSLGQGLEFLIYFQGNSAPDKSGLPSDRFSAERTGGSVSTLTIQRTQQEDSAVYLCASSPIAGKGVEQFFGPGTRLTVL.

This chain links TRBV5-4 with TRBJ2-3, with TRBD2 matching over 8 bases. Judging by the DNA end, TRBJ2-5 fits better; the J call may be wrong. The CDR3 loop spans 13 amino acids. Germline loops: CDR1 SGHNT, CDR2 YYREEE (reference sequence). CDR3: CASSFGLAETQYF. The CDR3 region has the DNA TGTGCCAGCAGCTTCGGACTAGCAGAGACCCAGTACTTC.

The table lists this clonotype with many counts. The chain joins TRBV27 to TRBJ2-2; D gene uncertain. CDR3 size: 18 residues. V was clipped by 7 bases and J by 0 bases, with 21 bases between them. CDR1 is MNHEY, CDR2 SMNVEV, per germline (reference sequence). The CDR3 DNA follows: TGTGCCAGCACCCTCCTCCAAAGGGCAGATCCGAACACCGGGGAGCTGTTTTTT. This translates into CASTLLQRADPNTGELFF.

This clonotype showed up just once. It may be a read error: a sequence one base away is much more abundant. The genes are TRBV12-3 or TRBV12-4 and TRBJ1-5; D is possibly TRBD1 (6 bases). The CDR3 spans 14 residues. Trimming took off 1 base at V and 7 bases at J, with 11 bases between the two ends. DNA of the CDR3: TGTGCCAGCAGTTTAGACGGGGGGCGGCAGCCCCAGCATTTT. It encodes CASSLDGGRQPQHF.

In its sample, this clonotype ranks as medium-sized. V usage is TRBV6-4 and J usage is TRBJ2-3; TRBD2 aligns across 14 bases. The V gene's germline CDR1 is MRHNA and CDR2 SNTAGT. V was pared by 0 bases and J by 8 bases, with 1 base of the junction left unmatched. The CDR3 has 15 amino acids. CDR3 sequence: CASSDSTSGGATQYF. The DNA for the CDR3 is TGTGCCAGCAGTGACTCGACTAGCGGGGGGGCTACGCAGTATTTT.